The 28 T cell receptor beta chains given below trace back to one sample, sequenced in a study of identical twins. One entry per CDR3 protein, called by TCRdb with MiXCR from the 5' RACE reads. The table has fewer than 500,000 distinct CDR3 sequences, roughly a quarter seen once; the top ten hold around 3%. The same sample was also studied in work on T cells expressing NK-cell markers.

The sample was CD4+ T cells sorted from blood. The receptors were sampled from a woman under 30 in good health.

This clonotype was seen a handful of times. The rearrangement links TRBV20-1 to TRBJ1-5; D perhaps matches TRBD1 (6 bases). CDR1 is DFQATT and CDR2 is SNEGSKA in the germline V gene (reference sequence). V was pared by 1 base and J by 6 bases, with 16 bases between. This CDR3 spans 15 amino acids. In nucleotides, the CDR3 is TGCAGTGCTAGAGCACCCTCAGGGGTTGGTCAGCCCCAGCATTTT. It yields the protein CSARAPSGVGQPQHF.

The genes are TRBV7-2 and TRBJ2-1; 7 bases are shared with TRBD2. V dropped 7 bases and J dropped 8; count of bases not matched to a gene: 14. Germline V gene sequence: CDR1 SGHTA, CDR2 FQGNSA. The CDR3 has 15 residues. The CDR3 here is CASIPWGGRGDEQFF. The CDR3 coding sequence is TGTGCCAGCATCCCGTGGGGGGGGAGAGGGGATGAGCAGTTCTTC. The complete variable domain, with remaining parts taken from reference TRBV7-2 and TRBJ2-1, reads GAGVSQSPSNKVTEKGKDVELRCDPISGHTALYWYRQSLGQGLEFLIYFQGNSAPDKSGLPSDRFSAERTGGSVSTLTIQRTQQEDSAVYLCASIPWGGRGDEQFFGPGTRLTVL.

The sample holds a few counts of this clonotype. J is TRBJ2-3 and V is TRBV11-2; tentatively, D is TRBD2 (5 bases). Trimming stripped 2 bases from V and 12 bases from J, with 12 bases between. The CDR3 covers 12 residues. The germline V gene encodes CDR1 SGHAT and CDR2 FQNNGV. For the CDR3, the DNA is TGTGCCAGCAGCTTACACTTAGGACTTCAGTATTTT. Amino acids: CASSLHLGLQYF.

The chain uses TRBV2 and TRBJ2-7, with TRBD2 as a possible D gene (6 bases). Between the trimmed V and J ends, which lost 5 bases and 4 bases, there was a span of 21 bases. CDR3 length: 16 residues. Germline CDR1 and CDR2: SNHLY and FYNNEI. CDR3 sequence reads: CASSPPAGVISYEQYF. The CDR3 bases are TGTGCCAGCAGTCCCCCAGCGGGTGTTATTTCATACGAGCAGTACTTC.

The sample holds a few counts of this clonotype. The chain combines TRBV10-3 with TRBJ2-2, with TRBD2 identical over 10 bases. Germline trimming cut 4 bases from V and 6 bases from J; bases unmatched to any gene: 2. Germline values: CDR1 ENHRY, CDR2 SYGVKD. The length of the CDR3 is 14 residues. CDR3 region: CAISGLAGPGELFF. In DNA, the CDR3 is TGTGCCATCAGTGGACTAGCGGGCCCCGGGGAGCTGTTTTTT.

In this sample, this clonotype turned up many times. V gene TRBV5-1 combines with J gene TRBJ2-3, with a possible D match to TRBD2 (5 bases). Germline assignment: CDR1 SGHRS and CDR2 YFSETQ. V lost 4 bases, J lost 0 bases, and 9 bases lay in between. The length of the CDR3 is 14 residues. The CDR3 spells CASSRGLSTDTQYF. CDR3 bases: TGCGCCAGCAGCCGTGGACTCAGCACAGATACGCAGTATTTT.

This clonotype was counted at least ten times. The CDR3 DNA sequence: TGTGCCAGCAGCGTAGGTGTGACATCGACTGGAAACACCATATATTTT. As protein: CASSVGVTSTGNTIYF. The V and J genes are TRBV9 and TRBJ1-3; D unresolved. Germline assignment: CDR1 SGDLS and CDR2 YYNGEE. V lost 0 bases to trimming and J lost 2 bases, with 12 bases between them. This CDR3 is 16 amino acids long.

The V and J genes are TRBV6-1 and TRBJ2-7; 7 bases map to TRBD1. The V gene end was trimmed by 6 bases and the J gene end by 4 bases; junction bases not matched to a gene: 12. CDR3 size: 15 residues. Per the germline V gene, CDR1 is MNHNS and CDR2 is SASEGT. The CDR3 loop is CASRQYPGQLYEQYF. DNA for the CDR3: TGTGCCAGCAGGCAATATCCGGGACAGCTTTACGAGCAGTACTTC.

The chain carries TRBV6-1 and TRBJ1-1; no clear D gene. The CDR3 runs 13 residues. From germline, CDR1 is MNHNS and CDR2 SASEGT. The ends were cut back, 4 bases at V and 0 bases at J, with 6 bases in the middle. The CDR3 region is CASSAVVNTEAFF. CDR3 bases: TGTGCCAGCAGTGCGGTCGTGAACACTGAAGCTTTCTTT.

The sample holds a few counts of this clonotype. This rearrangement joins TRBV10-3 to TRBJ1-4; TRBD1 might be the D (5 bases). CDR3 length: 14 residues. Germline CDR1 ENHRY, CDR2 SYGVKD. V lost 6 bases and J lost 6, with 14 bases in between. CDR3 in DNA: TGTGCCATCAGCAACCAGGGTGGGGATGAAAAACTGTTTTTT. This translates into CAISNQGGDEKLFF.

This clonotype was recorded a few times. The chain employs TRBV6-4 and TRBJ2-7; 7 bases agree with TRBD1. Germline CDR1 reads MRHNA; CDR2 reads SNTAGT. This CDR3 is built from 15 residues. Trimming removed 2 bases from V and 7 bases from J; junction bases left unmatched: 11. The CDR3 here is CASSDRERGLGEQYF. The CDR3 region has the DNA TGTGCCAGCAGTGACCGGGAAAGGGGGCTAGGTGAGCAGTACTTC.

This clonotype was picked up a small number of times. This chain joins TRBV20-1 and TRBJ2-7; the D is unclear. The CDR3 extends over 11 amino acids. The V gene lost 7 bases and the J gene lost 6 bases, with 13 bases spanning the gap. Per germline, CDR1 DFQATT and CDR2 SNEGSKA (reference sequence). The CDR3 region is CSGWAWGEQYF. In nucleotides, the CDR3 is TGCAGTGGGTGGGCCTGGGGCGAGCAGTACTTC.

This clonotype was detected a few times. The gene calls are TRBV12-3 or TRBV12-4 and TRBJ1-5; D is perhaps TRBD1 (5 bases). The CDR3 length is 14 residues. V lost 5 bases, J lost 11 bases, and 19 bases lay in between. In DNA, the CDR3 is TGTGCCAGCAGTCCCAGCCCGTACGAGGGGTCCCAGCATTTT. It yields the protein CASSPSPYEGSQHF.

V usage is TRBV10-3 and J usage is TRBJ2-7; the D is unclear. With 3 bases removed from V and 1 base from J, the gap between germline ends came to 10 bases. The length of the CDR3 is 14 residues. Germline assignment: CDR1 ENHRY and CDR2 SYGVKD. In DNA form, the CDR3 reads TGTGCCATCAGTGATGAACAGACGTCCTACGAGCAGTACTTC. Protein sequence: CAISDEQTSYEQYF.

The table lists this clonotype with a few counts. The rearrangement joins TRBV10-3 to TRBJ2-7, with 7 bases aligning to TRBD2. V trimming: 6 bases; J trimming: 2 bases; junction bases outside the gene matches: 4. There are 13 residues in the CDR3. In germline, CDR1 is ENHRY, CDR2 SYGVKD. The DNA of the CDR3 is TGTGCCATCAGCACTGGACTAGCCTACGAGCAGTACTTC. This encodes CAISTGLAYEQYF.

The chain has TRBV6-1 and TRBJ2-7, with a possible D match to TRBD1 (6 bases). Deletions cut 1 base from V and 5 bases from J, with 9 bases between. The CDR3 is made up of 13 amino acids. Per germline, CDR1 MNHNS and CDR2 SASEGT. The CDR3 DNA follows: TGTGCCAGCAGTGAAGTGAGGGGGAACGAGCAGTACTTC. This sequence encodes CASSEVRGNEQYF.

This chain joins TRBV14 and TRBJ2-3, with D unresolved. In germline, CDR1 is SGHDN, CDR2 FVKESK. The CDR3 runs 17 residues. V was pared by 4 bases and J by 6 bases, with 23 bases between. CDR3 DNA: TGTGCCAGCAGCCGCCGCCCCTCTTCCGGAATGGGGGATACGCAGTATTTT. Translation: CASSRRPSSGMGDTQYF.

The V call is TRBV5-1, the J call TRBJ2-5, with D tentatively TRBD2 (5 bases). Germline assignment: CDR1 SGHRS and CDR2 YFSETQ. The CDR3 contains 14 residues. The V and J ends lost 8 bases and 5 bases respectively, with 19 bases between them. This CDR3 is CASWEPGVWETQYF. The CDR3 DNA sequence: TGCGCCAGTTGGGAGCCAGGAGTTTGGGAGACCCAGTACTTC.

CDR3 sequence (DNA): TGCAGTGCTAGAGATGTTCGGGGATCAGAGACCCAGTACTTC. Protein product: CSARDVRGSETQYF. The V and J genes are TRBV20-1 and TRBJ2-5, with D maybe TRBD2 (5 bases). The CDR3 is 14 residues long. The germline V gene encodes CDR1 DFQATT and CDR2 SNEGSKA (reference sequence). Trimming left V 0 bases short and J 4 bases short, with 12 bases between.

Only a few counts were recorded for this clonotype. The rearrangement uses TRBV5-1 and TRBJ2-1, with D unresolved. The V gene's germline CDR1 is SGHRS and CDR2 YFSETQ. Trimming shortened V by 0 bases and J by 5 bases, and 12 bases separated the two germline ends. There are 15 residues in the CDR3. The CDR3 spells CASSLGGSKNNEQFF. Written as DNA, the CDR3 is TGCGCCAGCAGCTTGGGCGGCAGCAAAAACAATGAGCAGTTCTTC.

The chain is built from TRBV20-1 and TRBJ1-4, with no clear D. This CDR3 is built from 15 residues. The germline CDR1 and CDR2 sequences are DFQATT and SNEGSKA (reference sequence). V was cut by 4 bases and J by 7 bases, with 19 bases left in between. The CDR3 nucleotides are TGCAGTGCTACCGGTCGTGGGATATCGTCTGAAAAACTGTTTTTT. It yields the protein CSATGRGISSEKLFF.

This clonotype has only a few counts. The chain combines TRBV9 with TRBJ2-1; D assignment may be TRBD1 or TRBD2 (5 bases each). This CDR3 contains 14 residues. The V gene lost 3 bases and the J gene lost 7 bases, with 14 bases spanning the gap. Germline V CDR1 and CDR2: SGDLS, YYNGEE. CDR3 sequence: CASSERGRFNEQFF. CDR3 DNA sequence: TGTGCCAGCAGCGAGAGGGGTAGGTTTAATGAGCAGTTCTTC.

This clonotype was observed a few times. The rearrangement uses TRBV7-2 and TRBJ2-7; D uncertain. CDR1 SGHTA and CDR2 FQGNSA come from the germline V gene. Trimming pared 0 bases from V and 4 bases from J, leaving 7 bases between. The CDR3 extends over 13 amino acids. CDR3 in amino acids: CASSLAIQYEQYF. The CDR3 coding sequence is TGTGCCAGCAGCTTAGCTATTCAATACGAGCAGTACTTC.

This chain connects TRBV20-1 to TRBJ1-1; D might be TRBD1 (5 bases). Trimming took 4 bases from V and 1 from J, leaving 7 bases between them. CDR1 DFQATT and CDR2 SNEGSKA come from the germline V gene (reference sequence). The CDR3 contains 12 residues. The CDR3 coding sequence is TGCAGTGCTATTGACAGGAACACTGAAGCTTTCTTT. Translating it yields CSAIDRNTEAFF.

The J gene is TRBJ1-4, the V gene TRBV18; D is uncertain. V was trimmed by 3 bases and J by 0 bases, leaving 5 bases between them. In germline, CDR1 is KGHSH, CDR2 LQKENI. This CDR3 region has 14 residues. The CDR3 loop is CASSPSATNEKLFF. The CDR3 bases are TGTGCCAGCTCACCTAGTGCAACTAATGAAAAACTGTTTTTT.

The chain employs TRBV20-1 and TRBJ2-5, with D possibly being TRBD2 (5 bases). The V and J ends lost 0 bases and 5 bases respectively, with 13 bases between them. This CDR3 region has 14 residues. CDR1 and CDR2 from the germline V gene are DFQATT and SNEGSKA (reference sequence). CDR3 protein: CSARDGLERETQYF. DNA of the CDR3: TGCAGTGCTAGAGATGGACTTGAACGGGAGACCCAGTACTTC.

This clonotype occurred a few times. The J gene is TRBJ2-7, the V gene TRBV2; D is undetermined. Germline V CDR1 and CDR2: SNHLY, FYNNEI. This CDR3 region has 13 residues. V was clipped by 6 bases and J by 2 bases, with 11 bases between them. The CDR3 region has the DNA TGTGCCAGCAGCTCCGGACGGACCTACGAGCAGTACTTC. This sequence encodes CASSSGRTYEQYF.

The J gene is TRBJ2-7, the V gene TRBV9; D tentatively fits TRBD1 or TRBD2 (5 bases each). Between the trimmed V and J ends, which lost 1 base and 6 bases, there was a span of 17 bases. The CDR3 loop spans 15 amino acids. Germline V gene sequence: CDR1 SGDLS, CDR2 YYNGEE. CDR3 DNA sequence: TGTGCCAGCAGCGTACGGGGTAGGGACGTTAGCGAGCAGTACTTC. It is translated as CASSVRGRDVSEQYF.